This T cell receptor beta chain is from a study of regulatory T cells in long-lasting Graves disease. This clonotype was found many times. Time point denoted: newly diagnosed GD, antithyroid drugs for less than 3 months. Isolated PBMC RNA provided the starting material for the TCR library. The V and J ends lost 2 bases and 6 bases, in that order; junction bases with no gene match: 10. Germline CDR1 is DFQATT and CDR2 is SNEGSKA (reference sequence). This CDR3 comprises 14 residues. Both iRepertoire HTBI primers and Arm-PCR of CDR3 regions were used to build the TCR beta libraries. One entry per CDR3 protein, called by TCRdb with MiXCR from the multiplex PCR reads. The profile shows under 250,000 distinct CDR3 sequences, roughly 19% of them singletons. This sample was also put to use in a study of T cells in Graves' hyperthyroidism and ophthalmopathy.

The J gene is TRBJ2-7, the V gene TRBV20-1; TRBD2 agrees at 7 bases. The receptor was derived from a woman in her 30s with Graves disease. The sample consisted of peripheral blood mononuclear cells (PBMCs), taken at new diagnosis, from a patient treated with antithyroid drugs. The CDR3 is CSARPAGPGGEQYF. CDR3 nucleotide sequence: TGCAGTGCTAGACCTGCTGGGCCGGGGGGCGAGCAGTACTTC.